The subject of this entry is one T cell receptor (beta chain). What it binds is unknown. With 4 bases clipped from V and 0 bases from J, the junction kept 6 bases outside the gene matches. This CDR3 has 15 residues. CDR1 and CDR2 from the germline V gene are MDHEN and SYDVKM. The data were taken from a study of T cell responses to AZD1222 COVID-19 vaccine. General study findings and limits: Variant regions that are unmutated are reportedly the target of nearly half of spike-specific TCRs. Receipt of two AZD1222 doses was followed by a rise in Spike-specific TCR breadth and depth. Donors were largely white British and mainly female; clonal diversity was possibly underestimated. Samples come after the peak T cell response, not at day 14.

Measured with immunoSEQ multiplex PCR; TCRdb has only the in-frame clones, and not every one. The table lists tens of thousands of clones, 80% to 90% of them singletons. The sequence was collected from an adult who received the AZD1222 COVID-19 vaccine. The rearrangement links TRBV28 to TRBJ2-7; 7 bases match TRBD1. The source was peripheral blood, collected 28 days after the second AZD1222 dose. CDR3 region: CASSSPTGYSYEQYF. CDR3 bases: TGTGCCAGCAGTTCACCGACAGGGTACTCCTACGAGCAGTACTTC.